A single sample is the source of the 5 T cell receptor beta chains below, sequenced in a study of CD4 T cells in relation to SARS-CoV-2 and coronaviruses. No antigen has been identified for these receptors. TCRdb keeps only in-frame clones here, not all; method: immunoSEQ multiplex PCR. This table has approximately 39,000 clones, around four fifths appearing once. The sequenced material came from memory CD4+ T cells from PBMCs, cultured in vitro. The source of these receptors is an adult with COVID-19.

The rearrangement joins TRBV4-1 to TRBJ2-7; TRBD2 agrees at 11 bases. V shed 3 bases, J shed 5 bases, and the junction held 9 bases outside the gene matches. The germline CDR1 and CDR2 sequences are MGHRA and YSYEKL. This CDR3 region has 16 residues. Here the CDR3 reads CASSQERTSGWNEQYF. The CDR3 DNA reads as TGCGCCAGCAGCCAGGAACGGACTAGCGGGTGGAACGAGCAGTACTTC.

V and J are TRBV5-6 and TRBJ1-5, with D possibly TRBD1 on 5 matching bases. Trimming removed 2 bases at V and 9 bases at J, with 15 bases between. CDR1 is SGHDT and CDR2 is YYEEEE in the germline V gene. The CDR3 runs to 14 residues. The CDR3 reads CASSLSGDLRPQHF. CDR3 nucleotide sequence: TGTGCCAGCAGCTTATCGGGGGACCTCCGGCCCCAGCATTTT.

The chain recombines TRBV27 with TRBJ2-7; TRBD2 might be the D (5 bases). V dropped 6 bases and J dropped 2 bases, with 14 bases sitting between them. CDR1 is MNHEY and CDR2 is SMNVEV in the germline V gene (reference sequence). This CDR3 spans 14 amino acids. The DNA for the CDR3 is TGTGCCAGCAGACGATTGGACTCGACCTACGAGCAGTACTTC. The encoded protein is CASRRLDSTYEQYF.

The count of this clone is one. The chain links TRBV7-8 to TRBJ1-3, with D possibly TRBD1 on 5 matching bases. V lost 3 bases and J lost 0, with 6 bases in between. Germline V gene lookup returns CDR1 SGHVS and CDR2 FQNEAQ. The CDR3 has 14 residues. As DNA, the CDR3 is TGTGCCAGCAGCTTGGGACCCTCTGGAAACACCATATATTTT. It encodes CASSLGPSGNTIYF.

The chain combines TRBV4-3 with TRBJ1-5; D unresolved. The CDR3 extends over 16 amino acids. Looked up from germline, CDR1 is LGHNA and CDR2 is YSLEER. Trimming removed 5 bases at V and 3 bases at J, with 17 bases between. The CDR3 DNA reads as TGCGCCAGCAGCGCCGAAGCGGGGTCGCACAATCAGCCCCAGCATTTT. Its translation is CASSAEAGSHNQPQHF.